This is a list of T cell receptor beta chains from one sample in a study of human T cells and chemical hapten exposure. From the RACE reads, TCRdb called clonotypes with MiXCR, one entry per CDR3 protein. The sample holds some 87,000 distinct CDR3 sequences, 10% to 13% seen once. This sample comprised whole blood, obtained in connection with sensitization to the hapten diphenylcyclopropenone (DPC). The receptors stem from a woman aged 45-65 years with alopecia areata. Some clones in this sample may be carry-over from other donors' samples. The CDR3 runs from the conserved cysteine through the conserved F or W. The order of the fields is CDR3 length, D gene, J gene, V gene, clone size, CDR3 DNA, CDR3 protein. D genes are given only for firm matches. Rows give clone size only sometimes, using once, few, many, or a class for an expanded clone.

length: 15; D: NA; J: TRBJ2-6; V: TRBV6-2/TRBV6-3; size: many; DNA: TGTGCCAGCAGTCTCAGACCCTCTGGGGCCAACGTCCTGACTTTC; CDR3: CASSLRPSGANVLTF
length: 13; D: NA; J: TRBJ2-7; V: TRBV7-2; size: once; DNA: TGTGCCAGCAGCTCCCGGAGTGGCGACGAGCAGTACTTC; CDR3: CASSSRSGDEQYF
length: 16; D: NA; J: TRBJ2-7; V: TRBV6-5; size: few; DNA: TGTGCCAGCAGTTATTCCCCGCAGGGGTCAAGGTACGAGCAGTACTTC; CDR3: CASSYSPQGSRYEQYF
length: 16; D: NA; J: TRBJ1-1; V: TRBV5-8; size: many; DNA: TGTGCCAGCAGGGATACAGGGTTTGGTCGGGACACTGAAGCTTTCTTT; CDR3: CASRDTGFGRDTEAFF
length: 13; D: NA; J: TRBJ2-5; V: TRBV27; size: few; DNA: TGTGCCAGCAGTTCATGGGATGAGGTGACCCAGTACTTC; CDR3: CASSSWDEVTQYF
length: 13; D: NA; J: TRBJ2-7; V: TRBV16; size: few; DNA: TGTGCCAGCAGCCCGAAGATCATCTACGAGCAGTACTTC; CDR3: CASSPKIIYEQYF
length: 15; D: NA; J: TRBJ1-1; V: TRBV2; size: NA; DNA: TGTGCCAGCAGTGACGGGGGGGCTAGAAACACTGAAGCTTTCTTT; CDR3: CASSDGGARNTEAFF
length: 14; D: TRBD2; J: TRBJ2-5; V: TRBV20-1; size: NA; DNA: TGCAGTGCTAGCATAGCGGGAGTGGTAGAGACCCAGTACTTC; CDR3: CSASIAGVVETQYF
length: 17; D: TRBD2; J: TRBJ2-3; V: TRBV4-2; size: NA; DNA: TGTGCCAGCAGCCAAGATGCCAGCGGGGCGAGGGCGGATACGCAGTATTTT; CDR3: CASSQDASGARADTQYF
length: 15; D: TRBD1; J: TRBJ2-1; V: TRBV5-1; size: few; DNA: TGCGCCAGCAGCCTAGGACAGGGTTCCTACAATGAGCAGTTCTTC; CDR3: CASSLGQGSYNEQFF
length: 14; D: TRBD2; J: TRBJ2-5; V: TRBV29-1; size: NA; DNA: TGCAGCGTTGATAGGACAGCGGGAGTAAAGACCCAGTACTTC; CDR3: CSVDRTAGVKTQYF
length: 16; D: NA; J: TRBJ2-1; V: TRBV7-3; size: NA; DNA: TGTGCCAGCAGCTTAACGTTGAGGGGATCCTACAATGAGCAGTTCTTC; CDR3: CASSLTLRGSYNEQFF
length: 15; D: TRBD2; J: TRBJ2-1; V: TRBV29-1; size: many; DNA: TGCAGCGTTGCCTCCGGGACTAGCGGGAGCAATGAGCAGTTCTTC; CDR3: CSVASGTSGSNEQFF
length: 14; D: NA; J: TRBJ2-1; V: TRBV10-3; size: many; DNA: TGTGCCATCAGTACCCCGCGACAGTGGAATGAGCAGTTCTTC; CDR3: CAISTPRQWNEQFF
length: 16; D: NA; J: TRBJ1-1; V: TRBV6-5; size: NA; DNA: TGTGCCAGCAGTTTGTTCGTGGGGGGCTTTTCCACTGAAGCTTTCTTT; CDR3: CASSLFVGGFSTEAFF
length: 13; D: NA; J: TRBJ2-7; V: TRBV13; size: NA; DNA: TGTGCCAGCAGCTCCCCCCCCCGGAGCGAGCAGTACTTC; CDR3: CASSSPPRSEQYF
length: 16; D: NA; J: TRBJ2-4; V: TRBV7-7; size: NA; DNA: TGTGCTAGCAGCGTAAAGGGGGTGCTAGCCAAAAACATTCAGTACTTC; CDR3: CASSVKGVLAKNIQYF
length: 15; D: TRBD2; J: TRBJ2-2; V: TRBV9; size: few; DNA: TGTGCCAGCAGCGCAACTAGCGTACAAACCGGGGAGCTGTTTTTT; CDR3: CASSATSVQTGELFF
length: 15; D: NA; J: TRBJ2-7; V: TRBV9; size: NA; DNA: TGTGCCAGCAGCGTAGCTTCGTCGGGAGAGAACGAGCAGTACTTC; CDR3: CASSVASSGENEQYF
length: 14; D: TRBD1; J: TRBJ2-7; V: TRBV19; size: many; DNA: TGTGCCAGTAGTATGACAGGGGGTTCCTACGAGCAGTACTTC; CDR3: CASSMTGGSYEQYF
length: 16; D: TRBD2; J: TRBJ2-1; V: TRBV4-3; size: few; DNA: TGCGCCAGCAGCCAAGAGATCGGGGGGGCGTACAATGAGCAGTTCTTC; CDR3: CASSQEIGGAYNEQFF
length: 16; D: TRBD1; J: TRBJ2-3; V: TRBV2; size: NA; DNA: TGTGCCAGCAGTGGGGGGACAGGGGGCAACACAGATACGCAGTATTTT; CDR3: CASSGGTGGNTDTQYF
length: 14; D: NA; J: TRBJ2-5; V: TRBV11-2; size: many; DNA: TGTGCCAGCAGCTGGACCACAGGTCAAGAGACCCAGTACTTC; CDR3: CASSWTTGQETQYF
length: 17; D: NA; J: TRBJ2-1; V: TRBV3-1; size: NA; DNA: TGTGCCAGCAGCCAGGTACCGACAGGCCTTGCCTACAATGAGCAGTTCTTC; CDR3: CASSQVPTGLAYNEQFF
length: 13; D: NA; J: TRBJ2-7; V: TRBV2; size: NA; DNA: TGTGCCAGCAGTACTGACAGGTTTTCCGAGCAGTACTTC; CDR3: CASSTDRFSEQYF
length: 14; D: NA; J: TRBJ2-7; V: TRBV12-3/TRBV12-4; size: NA; DNA: TGTGCCAGCACCATTCCAGGGAACCCCTACGAGCAGTACTTC; CDR3: CASTIPGNPYEQYF
length: 12; D: NA; J: TRBJ2-2; V: TRBV29-1; size: few; DNA: TGCACCCTTATGGGGGAGACCGGGGAGCTGTTTTTT; CDR3: CTLMGETGELFF
length: 14; D: TRBD1; J: TRBJ1-4; V: TRBV6-6; size: NA; DNA: TGTGCCAGCAGCCGACAGGGATATAATGAAAAACTGTTTTTT; CDR3: CASSRQGYNEKLFF
length: 14; D: TRBD2; J: TRBJ2-7; V: TRBV11-1; size: NA; DNA: TGTGCCAGCAGAGATGCGGGAGGGAACTACGAGCAGTACTTC; CDR3: CASRDAGGNYEQYF
length: 12; D: NA; J: TRBJ1-1; V: TRBV7-9; size: many; DNA: TGTGCCAGCAGACGAGGGGGCACTGAAGCTTTCTTT; CDR3: CASRRGGTEAFF
length: 13; D: NA; J: TRBJ2-1; V: TRBV15; size: NA; DNA: TGTGCCACCAGCTTCCGACTAGACAATGAGCAGTTCTTC; CDR3: CATSFRLDNEQFF
length: 14; D: TRBD1; J: TRBJ1-5; V: TRBV28; size: NA; DNA: TGTGCCAGCAGTTTAACAGGGGACCGACAGCCCCAGCATTTT; CDR3: CASSLTGDRQPQHF
length: 15; D: TRBD2; J: TRBJ2-1; V: TRBV6-4; size: many; DNA: TGTGCCAGCAGCGAACTAGCGGGAGAGGGCAATGAGCAGTTCTTC; CDR3: CASSELAGEGNEQFF
length: 14; D: NA; J: TRBJ1-6; V: TRBV12-3/TRBV12-4; size: few; DNA: TGTGCCAGCAGTTTTATCGGGGGTAATTCACCCCTCCACTTT; CDR3: CASSFIGGNSPLHF
length: 15; D: NA; J: TRBJ2-7; V: TRBV11-2; size: NA; DNA: TGTGCCAGCAGCTTAGGTTGGGTCAGCTCCTACGAGCAGTACTTC; CDR3: CASSLGWVSSYEQYF
length: 14; D: NA; J: TRBJ2-1; V: TRBV7-2; size: NA; DNA: TGTGCCAGCAGCTTAGGGTCGTTTATGAATGAGCAGTTCTTC; CDR3: CASSLGSFMNEQFF
length: 13; D: NA; J: TRBJ1-1; V: TRBV18; size: few; DNA: TGTGCCAGCTCACCAAACGGGAACACTGAAGCTTTCTTT; CDR3: CASSPNGNTEAFF
length: 12; D: NA; J: TRBJ2-7; V: TRBV6-6; size: NA; DNA: TGTGCCATTGCCCTAAGGACCTACGAGCAGTACTTC; CDR3: CAIALRTYEQYF
length: 14; D: TRBD1; J: TRBJ2-7; V: TRBV18; size: NA; DNA: TGTGCCAGCTCACCAGGGACAGGGGCCTACGAGCAGTACTTC; CDR3: CASSPGTGAYEQYF
length: 17; D: TRBD1; J: TRBJ1-5; V: TRBV3-1; size: NA; DNA: TGTGCCAGCAGCCAAGTCTCCCCGGGACAGGGGGCTCAGCCCCAGCATTTT; CDR3: CASSQVSPGQGAQPQHF
length: 16; D: TRBD2; J: TRBJ2-1; V: TRBV7-3; size: NA; DNA: TGTGCCAGCAGCCCCCCGGGACTAGCGGGACACAATGAGCAGTTCTTC; CDR3: CASSPPGLAGHNEQFF
length: 15; D: NA; J: TRBJ2-7; V: TRBV18; size: NA; DNA: TGTGCCAGCTCTCCAGAACGCGGGGAAGCCTACGAGCAGTACTTC; CDR3: CASSPERGEAYEQYF
length: 14; D: TRBD2; J: TRBJ2-5; V: TRBV29-1; size: NA; DNA: TGCAGCGTCCCCGGGGGGGTTTCGCAAGAGACCCAGTACTTC; CDR3: CSVPGGVSQETQYF
length: 14; D: NA; J: TRBJ1-1; V: TRBV18; size: few; DNA: TGTGCCAGCTCACCACTCGCCAGGGACACTGAAGCTTTCTTT; CDR3: CASSPLARDTEAFF
length: 16; D: TRBD2; J: TRBJ2-1; V: TRBV5-1; size: few; DNA: TGCGCCAGCAGCTCCCAAGCGGGAGTACTTTACAATGAGCAGTTCTTC; CDR3: CASSSQAGVLYNEQFF
length: 15; D: TRBD1; J: TRBJ2-1; V: TRBV20-1; size: few; DNA: TGCAGTGCTAGTAGGGGGCTACCACCCTACAATGAGCAGTTCTTC; CDR3: CSASRGLPPYNEQFF
length: 11; D: NA; J: TRBJ2-7; V: TRBV7-9; size: few; DNA: TGTGCCAGCAGCTTCGGACAGGAGCAGTACTTC; CDR3: CASSFGQEQYF
length: 16; D: NA; J: TRBJ1-5; V: TRBV18; size: NA; DNA: TGTGCCAGCTCATCGGGACCTCCGCAGAGCAATCAGCCCCAGCATTTT; CDR3: CASSSGPPQSNQPQHF
length: 13; D: NA; J: TRBJ1-1; V: TRBV9; size: NA; DNA: TGTGCCAGCAGCTCAACCCGTTACACTGAAGCTTTCTTT; CDR3: CASSSTRYTEAFF
length: 11; D: NA; J: TRBJ2-1; V: TRBV30; size: NA; DNA: TGTGCCTGGAGTGTACGCAATGAGCAGTTCTTC; CDR3: CAWSVRNEQFF
length: 15; D: NA; J: TRBJ1-6; V: TRBV12-3/TRBV12-4; size: NA; DNA: TGTGCCAGCAGTTTAGACTCGGGGAGTAATTCACCCCTCCACTTT; CDR3: CASSLDSGSNSPLHF
length: 13; D: NA; J: TRBJ2-4; V: TRBV2; size: NA; DNA: TGTGCCAGCAGGGTAGGGGCGGAAAACATTCAGTACTTC; CDR3: CASRVGAENIQYF
length: 12; D: NA; J: TRBJ2-2; V: TRBV29-1; size: NA; DNA: TGCAGCGTTACAGGGAACACCGGGGAGCTGTTTTTT; CDR3: CSVTGNTGELFF
length: 17; D: NA; J: TRBJ1-4; V: TRBV10-3; size: few; DNA: TGTGCCATCAGTGAGTCGAAGCAGGGCGCAACTAATGAAAAACTGTTTTTT; CDR3: CAISESKQGATNEKLFF
length: 14; D: TRBD1; J: TRBJ1-1; V: TRBV20-1; size: few; DNA: TGCAGTGCTAGAGATCAGGGGGGGGGCACTGAAGCTTTCTTT; CDR3: CSARDQGGGTEAFF